A selection of T cell receptor beta chains follows, all from one sample in a study of cytomegalovirus exposure and HLA in healthy donors. The method was immunoSEQ multiplex PCR; TCRdb's version includes in-frame clones alone and lacks a portion of them. The table has 100,000 or so clones, 75% to 80% seen once. The sample comprised PBMCs. These receptors were taken from a woman in her thirties or forties in good health and CMV-seropositive. Each CDR3 is given with its conserved first and last residue. A D gene is named only where the DNA matches it firmly. For some rows the clone size is stated as once, few or many, or as a class when expanded; others skip it.

- TRBJ1-2 - TRBV5-6 CASSLLTVNYGYTF TGTGCCAGCAGCCTCCTGACAGTTAACTATGGCTACACCTTC
- TRBJ1-1 - TRBV2 CASSGQGPNTEAFF TGTGCCAGCAGCGGCCAGGGGCCGAACACTGAAGCTTTCTTT
- TRBJ2-2 - TRBV7-3 CASSLTRSGELFF TGTGCCAGCAGCTTAACGAGGAGCGGGGAGCTGTTTTTT
TRBD1 TRBJ2-2 - TRBV7-3 CASSLKGARTGELFF TGTGCCAGCAGCTTAAAGGGGGCAAGGACCGGGGAGCTGTTTTTT
- TRBJ2-3 - TRBV6-1 CASSQGLSGTDTQYF TGTGCCAGCAGCCAAGGTTTATCGGGGACAGATACGCAGTATTTT
- TRBJ2-2 - TRBV19 CASISRAEAGNTGELFF TGTGCCAGTATCAGTCGGGCGGAAGCGGGCAACACCGGGGAGCTGTTTTTT
- TRBJ2-7 - TRBV10-3 CAISGAEGIPYEQYF TGTGCCATCAGTGGGGCGGAGGGAATCCCCTACGAGCAGTACTTC
- TRBJ1-3 - TRBV9 CASSGGTGNTGNTIYF TGTGCCAGCAGCGGGGGAACAGGGAACACTGGAAACACCATATATTTT
TRBD2 TRBJ2-5 - TRBV7-9 CASSLRLAGGPDIGETQYF TGTGCCAGCAGCTTAAGACTAGCGGGAGGGCCCGATATCGGGGAGACCCAGTACTTC
- TRBJ2-3 - TRBV7-9 CASSSPAVLLSNTQYF TGTGCCAGCAGCTCACCGGCGGTCCTCCTTTCGAATACGCAGTATTTT
- TRBJ2-7 once TRBV5-1 CASSLDLSYEQYF TGCGCCAGCAGCTTGGACTTATCATACGAGCAGTACTTC
- TRBJ2-7 once TRBV2 CASSDQGNEQYF TGTGCCAGCAGTGACCAGGGGAACGAGCAGTACTTC
TRBD1 TRBJ1-2 - TRBV27 CASSPADREGGYTF TGTGCCAGCAGCCCGGCGGACAGGGAGGGTGGCTACACCTTC
- TRBJ2-5 - TRBV11-1 CASSPEIETQYF TGTGCCAGCAGCCCGGAGATAGAGACCCAGTACTTC
TRBD1 TRBJ1-4 - TRBV18 CASSQGASNEKLFF TGTGCCAGCTCACAGGGGGCGAGTAATGAAAAACTGTTTTTT
TRBD2 TRBJ2-3 - TRBV28 CASSPLTSGRADTQYF TGTGCCAGCAGTCCTTTAACTAGCGGGAGGGCTGACACGCAGTATTTT
- TRBJ1-1 few TRBV4-2 CASSLNTEAFF TGTGCCAGCAGCTTAAACACTGAAGCTTTCTTT
- TRBJ1-4 - TRBV27 CASSLSFSTNEKLFF TGTGCCAGCAGTTTATCATTCTCGACTAATGAAAAACTGTTTTTT
TRBD1 TRBJ1-2 few TRBV6-5 CASSRDRDLFGYTF TGTGCCAGCAGTCGGGACAGGGACCTGTTTGGCTACACCTTC
TRBD1 TRBJ1-3 - TRBV5-6 CASSSGTGGSGNTIYF TGTGCCAGCAGCTCTGGGACAGGGGGCTCTGGAAACACCATATATTTT
TRBD1 TRBJ2-7 once TRBV28 CASTLGGTSYEQYF TGTGCCAGCACCCTAGGGGGCACCTCCTACGAGCAGTACTTC
TRBD1 TRBJ2-7 - TRBV6-5 CASRQRTGTYEQYF TGTGCCAGCAGACAGAGGACAGGTACCTACGAGCAGTACTTC
- TRBJ2-1 - TRBV11-2 CASSLVPKTDSYNEQFF TGTGCCAGCAGCTTAGTCCCTAAGACCGACTCTTACAATGAGCAGTTCTTC
- TRBJ2-5 - TRBV19 CASSIAGSRETQYF TGTGCCAGTAGTATAGCGGGGTCACGAGAGACCCAGTACTTC
- TRBJ2-3 few TRBV6-5 CASTSGQGGGDTQYF TGTGCCAGCACCTCGGGGCAGGGAGGGGGAGATACGCAGTATTTT
- TRBJ2-2 - TRBV11-1 CASSLRPRTGELFF TGTGCCAGCAGCTTACGTCCCCGCACCGGGGAGCTGTTTTTT
TRBD2 TRBJ2-5 - TRBV11-2 CASSSEWSLAGKQETQYF TGTGCCAGCAGCTCCGAGTGGAGTCTAGCGGGAAAACAAGAGACCCAGTACTTC
- TRBJ1-5 - TRBV25-1 CASSSGGNQPQHF TGTGCCAGCAGTTCAGGCGGCAATCAGCCCCAGCATTTT
- TRBJ2-3 - TRBV7-2 CASSLAGEDVGTDTQYF TGTGCCAGCAGCTTAGCGGGAGAGGATGTGGGCACAGATACGCAGTATTTT
TRBD1 TRBJ2-3 once TRBV7-3 CASSPRQGWDTQYF TGTGCCAGCAGCCCTCGACAGGGGTGGGATACGCAGTATTTT
- TRBJ2-1 - TRBV4-2 CASSQVGRGREGYNEQFF TGTGCCAGCAGCCAAGTGGGCAGGGGGCGGGAGGGGTACAATGAGCAGTTCTTC
- TRBJ1-4 once TRBV11-3 CASSPRGTTNEKLFF TGTGCCAGCAGCCCTCGGGGTACAACTAATGAAAAACTGTTTTTT
TRBD1 TRBJ2-1 - TRBV7-3 CASSPNRGWEQFF TGTGCCAGCAGCCCCAACAGGGGTTGGGAGCAGTTCTTC
TRBD1 TRBJ1-2 - TRBV19 CASTPTGGLLYGYTF TGTGCCAGTACCCCGACAGGGGGGCTTTTGTATGGCTACACCTTC
- TRBJ2-7 - TRBV5-4 CASSLGGTDEQYF TGTGCCAGCAGCTTGGGGGGGACTGACGAGCAGTACTTC
- TRBJ1-1 - TRBV6-5 CASSYLEGDTEAFF TGTGCCAGCAGTTACCTTGAGGGGGACACTGAAGCTTTCTTT
- TRBJ1-5 - TRBV5-8 CASSSNTGTKVHQPQHF TGTGCCAGCAGCTCCAATACCGGGACAAAGGTCCATCAGCCCCAGCATTTT
TRBD2 TRBJ2-1 - TRBV11-2 CASSSVSGTVYEQFF TGTGCCAGCAGCTCCGTCAGCGGGACGGTGTATGAGCAGTTCTTC
TRBD1 TRBJ1-6 - TRBV7-2 CASSLIGQGNSPLHF TGTGCCAGCAGCTTAATCGGACAGGGGAATTCACCCCTCCACTTT
TRBD2 TRBJ2-7 - TRBV6-1 CASTLSGAKYEQYF TGTGCCAGCACTCTTAGCGGGGCTAAATACGAGCAGTACTTC
TRBD1 TRBJ1-6 few TRBV11-2 CASSGQGRSDSPLHF TGTGCCAGCAGCGGACAGGGCAGATCGGATTCACCCCTCCACTTT
- TRBJ2-1 - TRBV27 CASSFSGPLNEQFF TGTGCCAGCAGTTTCAGCGGGCCCCTCAATGAGCAGTTCTTC
- TRBJ2-7 - TRBV11-1 CASGQVARAYEQYF TGTGCCAGCGGGCAGGTAGCGAGAGCCTACGAGCAGTACTTC
TRBD1 TRBJ2-5 - TRBV11-1 CASSPGQGGETQYF TGTGCCAGCAGCCCGGGACAGGGCGGAGAGACCCAGTACTTC
- TRBJ2-3 few TRBV9 CASSDTRSTDTQYF TGTGCCAGCAGTGATACTCGCAGCACAGATACGCAGTATTTT
- TRBJ2-6 - TRBV28 CASSLGLHSSGANVLTF TGTGCCAGCAGCCTCGGGTTACATTCATCTGGGGCCAACGTCCTGACTTTC
- TRBJ1-6 - TRBV28 CASSFVLLGNSPLHF TGTGCCAGCAGTTTTGTCCTACTAGGAAATTCACCCCTCCACTTT
TRBD2 TRBJ2-3 - TRBV6-5 CASSTTSGITDTQYF TGTGCCAGCAGTACGACTAGCGGGATCACAGATACGCAGTATTTT
TRBD2 TRBJ2-3 once TRBV6-5 CASREVAGGPDTQYF TGTGCCAGCAGGGAGGTAGCGGGAGGCCCAGATACGCAGTATTTT
- TRBJ1-5 - TRBV2 CASQSTGDKVGQPQHF TGTGCCAGCCAATCAACCGGCGACAAGGTGGGTCAGCCCCAGCATTTT
TRBD2 TRBJ2-1 - TRBV7-9 CASSFPREVTYNEQFF TGTGCCAGCAGCTTTCCTCGGGAGGTTACCTACAATGAGCAGTTCTTC
TRBD2 TRBJ2-7 - TRBV25-1 CASSDPASGTNEQYF TGTGCCAGCAGTGATCCCGCTAGCGGGACCAACGAGCAGTACTTC
TRBD2 TRBJ2-7 - TRBV19 CASSKGLAGGPTREQYF TGTGCCAGTAGTAAGGGACTAGCGGGAGGGCCTACGCGCGAGCAGTACTTC
TRBD1 TRBJ1-2 few TRBV7-8 CASSLDGTDGYTF TGTGCCAGCAGCTTAGACGGGACAGATGGCTACACCTTC
TRBD1 TRBJ1-2 once TRBV4-3 CASSQEFRQGYYGYTF TGCGCCAGCAGCCAAGAGTTTAGACAGGGGTACTATGGCTACACCTTC
- TRBJ2-1 - TRBV6-6 CASSYARLDEQFF TGTGCCAGCAGCTACGCTAGGTTGGATGAGCAGTTCTTC
- TRBJ1-2 - TRBV28 CASSPPRGGSYGYTF TGTGCCAGCAGCCCCCCCCGGGGGGGTTCCTATGGCTACACCTTC